This T cell receptor beta chain was recovered during a study of blood T cells in healthy people across ages. In regard to this clonotype: The antigen is unknown. One junction end does not reproduce the germline sequence, and a read error may be involved.

A sample-barcoded 5' primer and a J-beta primer mix were used in a second PCR of roughly 7 to 12 cycles. MiXCR was run by TCRdb on the 5' RACE reads, yielding one entry per CDR3 protein. The repertoire has roughly 1.7 million distinct CDR3 sequences, 30% to 35% of them found once; the top ten carry 11%. Notes on the study in general: Age brought a roughly linear fall in TCR beta diversity measured per million T cells.

This CDR3 is built from 13 residues. Germline CDR1 is PRHDT and CDR2 is FYEKMQ (reference sequence). The chain carries TRBV13 and TRBJ2-7; unclear D gene. The TCR originated in a woman younger than 45 in good health. Material for sequencing was blood. Here the CDR3 reads CASRESSSYGQYF. The CDR3 coding sequence is TGTGCCAGCAGGGAAAGTAGTTCCTACGGGCAGTACTTC. Drawing the rest from reference TRBV13 and TRBJ2-7, the complete variable domain is AAGVIQSPRHLIKEKRETATLKCYPIPRHDTVYWYQQGPGQDPQFLISFYEKMQSDKGSIPDRFSAQQFSDYHSELNMSSLELGDSALYFCASRESSSYGQYFGPGTRLTVT.